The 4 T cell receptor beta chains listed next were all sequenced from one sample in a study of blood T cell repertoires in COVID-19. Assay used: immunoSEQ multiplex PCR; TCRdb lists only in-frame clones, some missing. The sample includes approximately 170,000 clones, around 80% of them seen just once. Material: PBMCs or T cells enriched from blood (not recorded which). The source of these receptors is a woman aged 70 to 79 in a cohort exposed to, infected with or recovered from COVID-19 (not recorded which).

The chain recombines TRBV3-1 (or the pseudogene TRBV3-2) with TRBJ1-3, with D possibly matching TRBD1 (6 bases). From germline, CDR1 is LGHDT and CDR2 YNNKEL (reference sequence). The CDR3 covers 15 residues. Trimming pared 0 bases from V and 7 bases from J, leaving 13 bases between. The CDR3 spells CASSQDTGSWNTIYF. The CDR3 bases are TGTGCCAGCAGCCAAGACACAGGGTCGTGGAACACCATATATTTT.

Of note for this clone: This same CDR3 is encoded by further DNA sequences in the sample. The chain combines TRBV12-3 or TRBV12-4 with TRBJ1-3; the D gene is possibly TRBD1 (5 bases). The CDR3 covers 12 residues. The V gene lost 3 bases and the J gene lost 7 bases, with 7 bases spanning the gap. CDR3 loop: CASSFAGNTIYF. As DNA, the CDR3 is TGTGCCAGCAGTTTCGCAGGGAACACCATATATTTT.

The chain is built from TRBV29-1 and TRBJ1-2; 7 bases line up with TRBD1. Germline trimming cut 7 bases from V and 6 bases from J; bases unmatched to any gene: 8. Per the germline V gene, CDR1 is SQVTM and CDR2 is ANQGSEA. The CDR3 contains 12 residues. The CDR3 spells CSAEQGWDGYTF. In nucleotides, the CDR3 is TGCAGCGCCGAACAGGGGTGGGATGGCTACACCTTC.

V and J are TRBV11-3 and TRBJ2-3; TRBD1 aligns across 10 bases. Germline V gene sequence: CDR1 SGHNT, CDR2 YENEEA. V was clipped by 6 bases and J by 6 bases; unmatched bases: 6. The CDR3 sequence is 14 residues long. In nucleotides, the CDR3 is TGTGCCAGCAGGACAGGGGGCGCAGCCGATACGCAGTATTTT. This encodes CASRTGGAADTQYF. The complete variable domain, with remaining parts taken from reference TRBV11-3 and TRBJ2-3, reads EAGVVQSPRYKIIEKKQPVAFWCNPISGHNTLYWYLQNLGQGPELLIRYENEEAVDDSQLPKDRFSAERLKGVDSTLKIQPAELGDSAVYLCASRTGGAADTQYFGPGTRLTVL.